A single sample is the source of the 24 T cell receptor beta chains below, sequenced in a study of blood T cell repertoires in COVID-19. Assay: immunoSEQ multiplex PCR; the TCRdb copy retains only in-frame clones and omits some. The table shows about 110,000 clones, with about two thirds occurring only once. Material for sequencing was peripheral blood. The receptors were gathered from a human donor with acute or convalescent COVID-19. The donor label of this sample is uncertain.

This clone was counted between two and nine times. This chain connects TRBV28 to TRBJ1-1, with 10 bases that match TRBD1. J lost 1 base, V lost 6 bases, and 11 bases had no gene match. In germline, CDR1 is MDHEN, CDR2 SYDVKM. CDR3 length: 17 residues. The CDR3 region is CASRTGGQSSRNTEAFF. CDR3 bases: TGTGCCAGCAGGACAGGGGGCCAATCATCCAGGAACACTGAAGCTTTCTTT.

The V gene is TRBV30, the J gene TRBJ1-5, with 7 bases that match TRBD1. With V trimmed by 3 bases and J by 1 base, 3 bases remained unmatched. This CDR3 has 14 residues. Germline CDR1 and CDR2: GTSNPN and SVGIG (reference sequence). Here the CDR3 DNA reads TGTGCCTGGAGCGAGGACAGGAGCAATCAGCCCCAGCATTTT. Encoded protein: CAWSEDRSNQPQHF.

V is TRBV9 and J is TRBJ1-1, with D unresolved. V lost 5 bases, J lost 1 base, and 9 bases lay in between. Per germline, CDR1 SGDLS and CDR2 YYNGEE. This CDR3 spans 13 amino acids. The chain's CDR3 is CASRLPGNTEAFF. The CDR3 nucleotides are TGTGCCAGCAGGTTACCAGGGAACACTGAAGCTTTCTTT.

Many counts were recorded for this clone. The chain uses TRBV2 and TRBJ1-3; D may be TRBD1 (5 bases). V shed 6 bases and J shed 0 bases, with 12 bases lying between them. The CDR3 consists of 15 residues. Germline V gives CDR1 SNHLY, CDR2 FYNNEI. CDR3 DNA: TGTGCCAGCAGGCTGGGACTCAGCTCTGGAAACACCATATATTTT. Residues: CASRLGLSSGNTIYF.

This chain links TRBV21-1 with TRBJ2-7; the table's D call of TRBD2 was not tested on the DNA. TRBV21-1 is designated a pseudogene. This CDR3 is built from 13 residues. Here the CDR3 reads CASRERVNYEQYF. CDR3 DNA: TGTGCCAGCCGGGAGCGAGTAAACTACGAGCAGTACTTC.

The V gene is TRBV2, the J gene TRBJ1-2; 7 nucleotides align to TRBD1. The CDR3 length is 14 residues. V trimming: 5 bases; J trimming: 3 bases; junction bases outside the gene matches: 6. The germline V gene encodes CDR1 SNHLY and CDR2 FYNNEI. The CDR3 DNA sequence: TGTGCCAGCAGTCTACAGGGGTTCGACTATGGCTACACCTTC. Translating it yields CASSLQGFDYGYTF.

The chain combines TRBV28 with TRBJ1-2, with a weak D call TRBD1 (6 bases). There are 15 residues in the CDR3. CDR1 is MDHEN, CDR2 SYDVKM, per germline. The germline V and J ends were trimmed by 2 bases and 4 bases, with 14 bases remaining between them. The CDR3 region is CASSLLGHGPYGYTF. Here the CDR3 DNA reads TGTGCCAGCAGTTTACTGGGACACGGACCCTATGGCTACACCTTC.

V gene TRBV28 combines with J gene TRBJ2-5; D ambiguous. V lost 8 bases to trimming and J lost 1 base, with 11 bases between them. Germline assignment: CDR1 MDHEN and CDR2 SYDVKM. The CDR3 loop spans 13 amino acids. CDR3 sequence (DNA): TGTGCCAGCTCCATTGGCGGCCAAGAGACCCAGTACTTC. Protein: CASSIGGQETQYF.

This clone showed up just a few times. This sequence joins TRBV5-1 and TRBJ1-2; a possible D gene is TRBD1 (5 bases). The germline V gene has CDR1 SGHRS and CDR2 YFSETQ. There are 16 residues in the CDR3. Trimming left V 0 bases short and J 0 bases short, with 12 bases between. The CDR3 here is CASSLDPGSTNYGYTF. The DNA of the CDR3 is TGCGCCAGCAGCTTGGATCCAGGGTCGACTAACTATGGCTACACCTTC.

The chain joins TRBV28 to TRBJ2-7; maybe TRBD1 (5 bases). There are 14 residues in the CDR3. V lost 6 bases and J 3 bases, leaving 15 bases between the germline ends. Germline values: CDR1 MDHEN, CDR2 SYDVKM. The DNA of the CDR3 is TGTGCCAGCAGCTCCGACAGAATCGGCTACGAGCAGTACGTC. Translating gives CASSSDRIGYEQYV.

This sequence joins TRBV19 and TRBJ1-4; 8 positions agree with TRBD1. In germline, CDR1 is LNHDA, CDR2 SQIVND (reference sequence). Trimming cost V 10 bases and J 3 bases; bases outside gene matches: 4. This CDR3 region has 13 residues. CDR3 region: CATMGQANEKLFF. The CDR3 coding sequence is TGTGCCACTATGGGACAGGCTAATGAAAAACTGTTTTTT.

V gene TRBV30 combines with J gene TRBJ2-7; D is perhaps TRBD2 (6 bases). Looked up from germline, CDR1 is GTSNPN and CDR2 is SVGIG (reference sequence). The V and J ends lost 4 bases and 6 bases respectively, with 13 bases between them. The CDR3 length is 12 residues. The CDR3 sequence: CAWTRGRSEQYV. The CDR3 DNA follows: TGTGCCTGGACGCGGGGCAGAAGCGAGCAGTACGTC.

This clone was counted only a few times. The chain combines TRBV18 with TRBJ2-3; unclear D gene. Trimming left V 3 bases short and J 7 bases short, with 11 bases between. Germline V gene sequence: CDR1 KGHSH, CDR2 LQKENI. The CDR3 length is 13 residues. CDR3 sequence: CASSPLEANTQYF. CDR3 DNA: TGTGCCAGCTCACCCCTCGAGGCGAATACGCAGTATTTT.

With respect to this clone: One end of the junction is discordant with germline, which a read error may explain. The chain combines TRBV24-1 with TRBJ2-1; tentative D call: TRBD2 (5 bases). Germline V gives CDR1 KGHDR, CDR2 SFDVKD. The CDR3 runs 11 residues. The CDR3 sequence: CTTSGVNEQFF. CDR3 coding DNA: TGTACCACCAGCGGAGTTAATGAGCAGTTCTTC.

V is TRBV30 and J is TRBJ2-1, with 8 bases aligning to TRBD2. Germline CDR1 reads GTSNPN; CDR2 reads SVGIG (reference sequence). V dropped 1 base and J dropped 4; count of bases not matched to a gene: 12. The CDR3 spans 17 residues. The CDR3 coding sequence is TGTGCCTGGAGTGGGCTGGGTGTCGGGACTAGGTACAATGAGCAGTTCTTC. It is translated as CAWSGLGVGTRYNEQFF.

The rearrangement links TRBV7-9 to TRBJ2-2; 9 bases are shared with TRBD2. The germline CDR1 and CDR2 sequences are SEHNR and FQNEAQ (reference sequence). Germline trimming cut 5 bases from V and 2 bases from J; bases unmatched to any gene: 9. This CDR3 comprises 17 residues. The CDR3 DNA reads TGTGCCAGCAGCAAACGGGGACTAGCTCCCAACACCGGGGAGCTGTTTTTT. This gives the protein CASSKRGLAPNTGELFF. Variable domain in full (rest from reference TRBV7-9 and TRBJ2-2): DTGVSQNPRHKITKRGQNVTFRCDPISEHNRLYWYRQTLGQGPEFLTYFQNEAQLEKSRLLSDRFSAERPKGSFSTLEIQRTEQGDSAMYLCASSKRGLAPNTGELFFGEGSRLTVL.

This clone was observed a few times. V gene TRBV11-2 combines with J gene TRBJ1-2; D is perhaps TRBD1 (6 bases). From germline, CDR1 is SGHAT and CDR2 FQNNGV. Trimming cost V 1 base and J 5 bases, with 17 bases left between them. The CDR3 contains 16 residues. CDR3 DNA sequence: TGTGCCAGCAGCTTAGGCCGGGGACAAAAAAAATATGGCTACACCTTC. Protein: CASSLGRGQKKYGYTF.

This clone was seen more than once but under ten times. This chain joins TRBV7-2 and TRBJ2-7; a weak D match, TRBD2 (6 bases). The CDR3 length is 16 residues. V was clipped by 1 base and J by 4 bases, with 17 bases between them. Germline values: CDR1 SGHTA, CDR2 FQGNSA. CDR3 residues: CASSLGSLGGAYEQYV. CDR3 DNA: TGTGCCAGCAGCTTAGGGTCCTTGGGCGGGGCTTACGAGCAGTACGTC.

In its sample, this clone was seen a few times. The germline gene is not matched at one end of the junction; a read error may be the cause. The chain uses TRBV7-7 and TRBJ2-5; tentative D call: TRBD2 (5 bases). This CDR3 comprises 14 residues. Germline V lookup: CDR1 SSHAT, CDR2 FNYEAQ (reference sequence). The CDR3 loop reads CASSPRGIQETQYF. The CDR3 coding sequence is TGTGCTAGCAGCCCTAGAGGGATCCAAGAGACCCAGTACTTC.

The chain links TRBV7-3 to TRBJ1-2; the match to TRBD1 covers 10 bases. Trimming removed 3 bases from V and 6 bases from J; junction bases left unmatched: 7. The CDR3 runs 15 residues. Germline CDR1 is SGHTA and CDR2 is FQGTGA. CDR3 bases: TGTGCCAGCAGCTTCGACGGGACAGGGGACAATGGCTACACCTTC. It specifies CASSFDGTGDNGYTF.

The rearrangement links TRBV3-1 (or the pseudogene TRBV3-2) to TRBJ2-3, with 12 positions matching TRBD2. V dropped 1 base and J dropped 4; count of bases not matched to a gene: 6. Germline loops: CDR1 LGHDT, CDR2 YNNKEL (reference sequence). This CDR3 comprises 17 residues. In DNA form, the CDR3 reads TGTGCCAGCAGCCAAGGGGCCCTAGCGGGGGGGCCAGATACGCAGTATTTT. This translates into CASSQGALAGGPDTQYF.

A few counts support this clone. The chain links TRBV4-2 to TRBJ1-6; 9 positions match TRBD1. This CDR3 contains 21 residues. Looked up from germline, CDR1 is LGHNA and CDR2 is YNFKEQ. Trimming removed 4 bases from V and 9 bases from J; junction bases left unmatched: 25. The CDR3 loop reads CASSPIAPHPGQGVFFSPLHF. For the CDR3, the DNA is TGTGCCAGCAGCCCTATTGCCCCTCACCCGGGACAGGGTGTTTTTTTTTCACCCCTCCACTTT.

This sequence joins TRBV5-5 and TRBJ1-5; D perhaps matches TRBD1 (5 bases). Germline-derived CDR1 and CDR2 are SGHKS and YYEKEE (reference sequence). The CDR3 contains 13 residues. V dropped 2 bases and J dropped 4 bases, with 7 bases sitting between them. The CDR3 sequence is CASSFGGNQPQHF. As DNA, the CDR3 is TGTGCCAGCAGCTTCGGGGGGAATCAGCCCCAGCATTTT.

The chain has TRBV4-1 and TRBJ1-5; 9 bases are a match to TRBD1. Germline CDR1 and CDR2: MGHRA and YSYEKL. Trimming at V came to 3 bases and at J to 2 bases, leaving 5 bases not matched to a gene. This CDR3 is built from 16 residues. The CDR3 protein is CASSHKQGAGNQPQHF. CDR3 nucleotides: TGCGCCAGCAGCCATAAACAGGGGGCGGGCAATCAGCCCCAGCATTTT.